This TCR beta chain was sequenced during a study of shared clonotypes between healthy human individuals. Study-level findings and limits: Blood was the only sampled material, and tissue repertoires likely differ. Generally, naive subsets came out with larger estimated richness than memory subsets. Shared clonotypes: about 5% naive CD4, around 4% naive CD8, around 2.2% memory CD4, 0.4% memory CD8. Relative to their counterparts shared across all four donors, non-shared clonotypes exhibited diminished generation probabilities.

This clone was seen only a few times. Its antigen is not known. The table came from immunoSEQ multiplex PCR; TCRdb's copy has only in-frame clones and leaves some out. The table includes 900,000 to 1,200,000 clones, around three quarters detected once. There are 13 residues in the CDR3. The V gene's germline CDR1 is SGHTA and CDR2 FQGTGA. V lost 0 bases, J lost 3 bases, and 0 bases lay in between. The chain recombines TRBV7-3 with TRBJ2-6; unclear D gene. Source material: memory CD4+ T cells from PBMCs. The subset was: CD45RA-negative fraction. The source of this sequence is a man aged 18 to 29 in good health. Some clones in this sample may be carry-over from other donors' samples. CDR3 in DNA: TGTGCCAGCAGCTTAACTGGGGCCAACGTCCTGACTTTC. Residues: CASSLTGANVLTF.